The 29 T cell receptor beta chains in this list originate from one sample, sequenced in a study of blood T cell repertoires in COVID-19. Data came from immunoSEQ multiplex PCR; TCRdb stores just in-frame clones and leaves some out. The sample has under 250,000 clones; approximately 84% are singletons. Sequencing was done on a sample of PBMCs or T cells enriched from blood (not recorded which). The receptors shown here come from a man aged 35 to 55 who had recovered from COVID-19.

V and J are TRBV10-3 and TRBJ2-1, with 7 bases identical to TRBD2. The ends lost 3 bases at V and 5 bases at J; junction bases unmatched: 7. There are 15 residues in the CDR3. Germline V gene data show CDR1 as ENHRY and CDR2 as SYGVKD. CDR3 residues: CAISDAGRPDNEQFF. The CDR3 coding sequence is TGTGCCATCAGTGACGCCGGGAGGCCCGACAATGAGCAGTTCTTC.

The rearrangement links TRBV12-3 or TRBV12-4 to TRBJ1-2; tentative D call: TRBD1 (5 bases). The CDR3 spans 12 residues. The V end lost 4 bases, the J end lost 5 bases, and 8 bases lay between the germline ends. The CDR3 sequence: CASSSSGYGYTF. The CDR3 region has the DNA TGTGCCAGCAGTTCCTCAGGGTATGGCTACACCTTC.

This rearrangement joins TRBV28 to TRBJ1-2, with D possibly TRBD1 on 5 matching bases. Trimming removed 7 bases from V and 14 bases from J, with 17 bases in between. This CDR3 is built from 11 residues. Germline assignment: CDR1 MDHEN and CDR2 SYDVKM. CDR3 region: CASTRAGPRTF. The CDR3 DNA reads as TGTGCCAGCACCAGGGCAGGGCCCAGGACCTTC.

This clone was seen a single time. In DNA, the CDR3 is TGTGCCAGCAGCTTTCAGTTGAACACTGAAGCTTTCTTT. Its protein is CASSFQLNTEAFF. This chain links TRBV11-3 with TRBJ1-1, with D hard to call. CDR1 is SGHNT and CDR2 is YENEEA in the germline V gene. Trimming cost V 3 bases and J 0 bases, with 5 bases left between them. The CDR3 is 13 residues long.

The chain links TRBV5-4 to TRBJ2-1, with D perhaps TRBD1 (5 bases). V gave up 6 bases and J gave up 0 bases, with 16 bases separating them. CDR3 size: 16 residues. CDR1 is SGHNT, CDR2 YYREEE, per germline (reference sequence). In nucleotides, the CDR3 is TGTGCCAGCACAACGTCGACAGTCATCTCCTACAATGAGCAGTTCTTC. This encodes CASTTSTVISYNEQFF.

The chain carries TRBV7-7 and TRBJ2-1; the match to TRBD1 covers 12 bases. After removal of 4 bases from V and 8 bases from J, the junction contained 6 bases not matched to a gene. The V gene's germline CDR1 is SSHAT and CDR2 FNYEAQ (reference sequence). The CDR3 extends over 15 amino acids. CDR3 protein: CASSSGQGAGDEQFF. In DNA, the CDR3 is TGTGCCAGCAGCTCGGGACAGGGGGCAGGGGATGAGCAGTTCTTC.

The chain is built from TRBV5-1 and TRBJ1-2; D might be TRBD1 (6 bases). V lost 4 bases and J 0 bases, leaving 10 bases between the germline ends. This CDR3 spans 14 amino acids. CDR1 and CDR2 (germline): SGHRS, YFSETQ. The CDR3 here is CASSLWTANYGYTF. The CDR3 bases are TGCGCCAGCAGCCTATGGACAGCTAACTATGGCTACACCTTC.

This rearrangement joins TRBV2 to TRBJ2-3, with D perhaps TRBD1 (8 bases). From germline, CDR1 is SNHLY and CDR2 FYNNEI. Trimming removed 1 base from V and 3 bases from J, with 14 bases in between. This CDR3 region has 16 residues. The CDR3: CASSEGTGRGTDTQYF. The CDR3 bases are TGTGCCAGCAGTGAAGGGACAGGGAGGGGTACAGATACGCAGTATTTT.

The chain carries TRBV19 and TRBJ1-1; TRBD1 agrees at 9 bases. Trimming cost V 6 bases and J 4 bases; bases outside gene matches: 9. Per germline, CDR1 LNHDA and CDR2 SQIVND (reference sequence). The CDR3 totals 15 residues. CDR3 amino acids: CASRLSGTGRTEAFF. The CDR3 DNA follows: TGTGCCAGTAGATTATCCGGGACAGGGCGCACTGAAGCTTTCTTT.

This chain connects TRBV18 to TRBJ1-6; 10 bases map to TRBD1. The trim removed 4 bases at V and 10 bases at J, leaving 7 bases unmatched. The CDR3 extends over 15 amino acids. CDR1 KGHSH and CDR2 LQKENI come from the germline V gene. In DNA form, the CDR3 reads TGTGCCAGCTCACTCGGGACAGGGGTTTCCTCACCCCTCCACTTT. Translating it yields CASSLGTGVSSPLHF.

The CDR3 coding sequence is TGTGCCAGCAGCGTAGGGGGGCCGGGACTAGCCCCCAATGAGCAGTTCTTC. Amino acid sequence: CASSVGGPGLAPNEQFF. The rearrangement uses TRBV9 and TRBJ2-1; 9 nucleotides agree with TRBD2. The length of the CDR3 is 17 residues. V lost 0 bases and J lost 6; bases outside the gene matches: 10. Germline values: CDR1 SGDLS, CDR2 YYNGEE.

This sequence joins TRBV11-3 and TRBJ2-2; perhaps TRBD2 as D (5 bases). This CDR3 region has 16 residues. Trimming pared 1 base from V and 0 bases from J, leaving 9 bases between. The germline gives CDR1 SGHNT, CDR2 YENEEA. The CDR3 sequence is CASSLGGGSNTGELFF. CDR3 in DNA: TGTGCCAGCAGCTTAGGAGGCGGGTCGAACACCGGGGAGCTGTTTTTT.

This clone was detected only a few times. The J gene is TRBJ2-7, the V gene TRBV19; D perhaps matches TRBD2 (5 bases). V lost 5 bases to trimming and J lost 1 base, with 12 bases between them. The CDR3 is made up of 14 amino acids. Germline V gives CDR1 LNHDA, CDR2 SQIVND (reference sequence). The DNA for the CDR3 is TGTGCCAGTAGTCCCGGAGGAGTTTCCTACGAGCAGTACTTC. Residues: CASSPGGVSYEQYF.

The V gene is TRBV2, the J gene TRBJ2-6, with D unclear. V was pared by 3 bases and J by 1 base, with 4 bases between. The germline gives CDR1 SNHLY, CDR2 FYNNEI. The CDR3 consists of 14 residues. The DNA of the CDR3 is TGTGCCAGCAGTGACAGATCTGGGGCCAACGTCCTGACTTTC. Its protein product is CASSDRSGANVLTF.

The chain has TRBV7-6 and TRBJ1-5; D is perhaps TRBD1 (5 bases). The germline V gene encodes CDR1 SGHVS and CDR2 FNYEAQ. Trimming took off 4 bases at V and 6 bases at J, with 13 bases between the two ends. CDR3 length: 14 residues. Written as DNA, the CDR3 is TGTGCCAGCAGCTCCCCGGGAGGGGCTCAGCCCCAGCATTTT. Encoded protein: CASSSPGGAQPQHF.

The chain is built from TRBV28 and TRBJ2-7, with D possibly being TRBD1 (5 bases). The length of the CDR3 is 11 residues. V lost 8 bases, J lost 11 bases, and 16 bases lay in between. Looked up from germline, CDR1 is MDHEN and CDR2 is SYDVKM. The DNA for the CDR3 is TGTGCCAGCGGAACGAACCTACAGGAGTACTTC. As protein: CASGTNLQEYF.

As to this clone: Within the sample, other DNA sequences also encode this same CDR3. The chain recombines TRBV21-1 with TRBJ1-5; the table calls TRBD1, which could not be checked here. TRBV21-1 is described as a pseudogene. CDR3 length equals 20 residues. CDR3 sequence reads: CASSKDGGTGGAGSNQPQHF. CDR3 in DNA: TGTGCCAGCAGCAAAGACGGAGGGACAGGGGGCGCCGGGAGCAATCAGCCCCAGCATTTT.

This chain uses TRBV24-1 with TRBJ2-3; 8 bases match TRBD2. The CDR3 covers 15 residues. Germline CDR1 and CDR2: KGHDR and SFDVKD. V shed 2 bases and J 4 bases; nucleotides not matched to a gene: 4. This chain's CDR3 is CATSDSGLVPDTQYF. In DNA, the CDR3 is TGTGCCACCAGTGATTCGGGACTAGTTCCAGATACGCAGTATTTT.

This clone was observed a few times. The rearrangement joins TRBV7-9 to TRBJ1-6; the D gene is possibly TRBD1 (6 bases). The CDR3 has 12 residues. The germline V and J ends were trimmed by 10 bases and 8 bases, with 12 bases remaining between them. CDR1 and CDR2 (germline): SEHNR, FQNEAQ (reference sequence). Written as DNA, the CDR3 is TGTGCCACGCAGGGGCTGGATTCACCCCTCCACTTT. Amino acid sequence: CATQGLDSPLHF.

The chain links TRBV6-1 to TRBJ2-1, with TRBD2 matching over 10 bases. The V gene end was trimmed by 2 bases and the J gene end by 6 bases; junction bases not matched to a gene: 7. The CDR3 covers 16 residues. Germline-derived CDR1 and CDR2 are MNHNS and SASEGT. The CDR3 loop is CASSESPGLARNEQFF. Written as DNA, the CDR3 is TGTGCCAGCAGTGAATCCCCGGGACTAGCGCGCAATGAGCAGTTCTTC.

The chain carries TRBV27 and TRBJ2-7; 7 nucleotides agree with TRBD1. Germline values: CDR1 MNHEY, CDR2 SMNVEV (reference sequence). The V and J ends lost 3 bases and 2 bases, in that order; junction bases with no gene match: 4. This CDR3 region has 14 residues. The CDR3 loop reads CASSFPDRTYEQYF. The CDR3 DNA is TGTGCCAGCAGTTTCCCGGACAGGACCTACGAGCAGTACTTC.

The chain couples TRBV4-1 to TRBJ2-3; 7 positions match TRBD2. The germline V gene has CDR1 MGHRA and CDR2 YSYEKL. This CDR3 region has 15 residues. Losses at the gene ends were 4 bases for V and 6 bases for J; bases not matched to a gene: 10. The CDR3 reads CASSPLAAGVDTQYF. The DNA for the CDR3 is TGCGCCAGCAGCCCTCTCGCGGCGGGAGTGGATACGCAGTATTTT.

This clone was recorded once. The rearrangement uses TRBV4-2 and TRBJ2-1, with TRBD2 identical over 7 bases. The CDR3 spans 15 residues. Germline V lookup: CDR1 LGHNA, CDR2 YNFKEQ. V trimming: 4 bases; J trimming: 7 bases; junction bases outside the gene matches: 10. The CDR3 reads CASSPQPGLMNEQFF. The DNA for the CDR3 is TGTGCCAGCAGCCCTCAACCGGGACTAATGAATGAGCAGTTCTTC.

This clone was seen more than once but under ten times. In DNA form, the CDR3 reads TGTGCCAGTAGTATTAGGGGCAGGGGTCTTACCTACGAGCAGTACTTC. Translating gives CASSIRGRGLTYEQYF. J is TRBJ2-7 and V is TRBV19; weak D call: TRBD1 (6 bases). The V gene's germline CDR1 is LNHDA and CDR2 SQIVND (reference sequence). The CDR3 is made up of 16 amino acids. Deletions cut 3 bases from V and 2 bases from J, with 17 bases between.

This sequence joins TRBV2 and TRBJ1-1; D gene unclear. Per the germline V gene, CDR1 is SNHLY and CDR2 is FYNNEI. CDR3 length equals 13 residues. The ends were cut back, 7 bases at V and 0 bases at J, with 9 bases in the middle. CDR3 protein: CASMNSLNTEAFF. The CDR3 DNA reads TGTGCCAGCATGAACAGCTTGAACACTGAAGCTTTCTTT.

Turning to this clone: At one end the junction does not follow the germline gene, possibly because of a read error. The chain joins TRBV7-6 to TRBJ1-4; 8 nucleotides match TRBD1. The CDR3 is 14 residues long. Germline CDR1 SGHVS, CDR2 FNYEAQ. CDR3 sequence (DNA): TGTGCCAGCAGTTTAGGACAGGGAGAGGAAAAACTGTTTTTT. Translating it yields CASSLGQGEEKLFF.

On this clone: Additional DNA sequences in this sample encode the identical CDR3. This chain uses TRBV5-1 with TRBJ2-3, with 11 positions matching TRBD2. CDR3 size: 15 residues. CDR1 is SGHRS and CDR2 is YFSETQ in the germline V gene. Unmatched junction bases numbered 3, after V lost 0 bases and J lost 6 bases. CDR3 loop: CASSLEGTSGDTQYF. DNA for the CDR3: TGCGCCAGCAGCTTGGAGGGGACTAGCGGCGATACGCAGTATTTT.

The J gene is TRBJ2-5, the V gene TRBV5-4; 7 bases are shared with TRBD1. Germline V CDR1 and CDR2: SGHNT, YYREEE (reference sequence). V shed 4 bases and J 5 bases; nucleotides not matched to a gene: 8. The CDR3 runs 14 residues. CDR3 loop: CASSKGTVRETQYF. CDR3 nucleotides: TGTGCCAGCAGCAAAGGGACAGTCCGTGAGACCCAGTACTTC.

The genes are TRBV5-6 and TRBJ1-2, with D perhaps TRBD1 (5 bases). The CDR3 runs to 14 residues. Trimming left V 0 bases short and J 7 bases short, with 13 bases between. Germline lookup yields CDR1 SGHDT and CDR2 YYEEEE. CDR3 coding DNA: TGTGCCAGCAGCTTGGAGGGCAGGGCGGCTGGCTACACCTTC. Its protein product is CASSLEGRAAGYTF.